This T cell receptor beta chain derives from a study of neurological immune-mediated disorders. Trimming removed 3 bases from V and 0 bases from J; junction bases left unmatched: 2. The length of the CDR3 is 14 residues. CDR1 and CDR2 (germline): SGHTA, FQGNSA. The time point denotes: longitudinal time-point 1 (baseline). The output of every sequencing run, over 190 million TCR-beta sequences, came from 15-18 subjects. TCRdb fed the 5' RACE reads into MiXCR, producing one record per CDR3 protein. The table shows some 49,000 distinct CDR3 sequences, with 10% occurring only once. This clonotype came up many times.

Sequencing was carried out using PBMCs. This clonotype was sampled from a woman aged 40 to 50 in good health. The chain couples TRBV7-2 to TRBJ2-7; TRBD1 aligns across 7 bases. CDR3 bases: TGTGCCAGCAGCTTCGACAGGGACTCCTACGAGCAGTACTTC. Translated, it gives CASSFDRDSYEQYF.